This TCR beta chain was documented in a study of shared clonotypes between healthy human individuals. At the level of the study: A donor's plate count was three for CD4 naive and three for CD4 memory; CD8 naive had two and CD8 memory one.

Germline CDR1 is SGHRS and CDR2 is YFSETQ. J lost 6 bases, V lost 4 bases, and 12 bases had no gene match. This CDR3 contains 15 residues. Profiling relied on immunoSEQ multiplex PCR, and the TCRdb table lists in-frame clones only, not all of them. Of 2 million to 2.5 million clones listed, more than 90% are singletons. The sequenced sample was naive CD4+ T cells sorted from blood. Indicated subset: CD45RA+ positively selected. The gene calls are TRBV5-1 and TRBJ2-7; 8 nucleotides line up with TRBD2. The origin of this receptor is a man aged 18-30 years in good health. The CDR3 DNA reads TGCGCCAGCAGCATGACCTCCGGGACTAGTGGCGAGCAGTACTTC. The encoded protein is CASSMTSGTSGEQYF. Combining the CDR3 with reference TRBV5-1 and TRBJ2-7 gives the whole variable domain KAGVTQTPRYLIKTRGQQVTLSCSPISGHRSVSWYQQTPGQGLQFLFEYFSETQRNKGNFPGRFSGRQFSNSRSEMNVSTLELGDSALYLCASSMTSGTSGEQYFGPGTRLTVT.